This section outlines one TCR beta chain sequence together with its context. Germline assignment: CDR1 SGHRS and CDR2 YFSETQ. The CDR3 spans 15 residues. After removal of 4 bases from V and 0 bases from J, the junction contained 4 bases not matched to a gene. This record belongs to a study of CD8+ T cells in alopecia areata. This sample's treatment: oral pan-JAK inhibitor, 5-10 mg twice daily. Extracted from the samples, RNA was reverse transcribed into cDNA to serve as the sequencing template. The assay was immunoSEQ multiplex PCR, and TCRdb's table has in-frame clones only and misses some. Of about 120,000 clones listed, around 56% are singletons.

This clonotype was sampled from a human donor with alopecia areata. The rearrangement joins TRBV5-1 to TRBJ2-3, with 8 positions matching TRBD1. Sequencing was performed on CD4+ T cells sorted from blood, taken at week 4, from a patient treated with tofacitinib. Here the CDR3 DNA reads TGCGCCAGCAGCCTGCAGGGGGCGAGCACAGATACGCAGTATTTT. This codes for CASSLQGASTDTQYF.